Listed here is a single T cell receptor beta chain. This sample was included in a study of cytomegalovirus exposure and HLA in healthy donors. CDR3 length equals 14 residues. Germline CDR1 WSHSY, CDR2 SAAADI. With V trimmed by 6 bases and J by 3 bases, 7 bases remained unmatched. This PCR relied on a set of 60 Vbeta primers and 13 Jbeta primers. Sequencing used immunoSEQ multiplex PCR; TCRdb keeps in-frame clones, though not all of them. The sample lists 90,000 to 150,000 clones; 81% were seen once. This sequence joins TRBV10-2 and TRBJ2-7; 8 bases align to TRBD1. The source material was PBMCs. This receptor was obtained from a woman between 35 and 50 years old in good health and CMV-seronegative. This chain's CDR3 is CASRVQGAGYEQYF. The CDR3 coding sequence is TGCGCCAGCAGAGTCCAGGGGGCGGGCTACGAGCAGTACTTC.